The next 28 T cell receptor beta chains were all read from a single sample in a study of cytomegalovirus exposure and HLA in healthy donors. With 60 Vbeta and 13 Jbeta primers, the PCR was carried out. Generated by immunoSEQ multiplex PCR, the TCRdb table keeps only in-frame clones and is missing some. This sample's table has over 55,000 clones. Sequencing was carried out using PBMCs. These receptors all stem from a boy aged 5 to 17 in good health and CMV-seronegative.

The chain couples TRBV5-1 to TRBJ1-1; no clear D. With 4 bases removed from V and 2 bases from J, the gap between germline ends came to 12 bases. The CDR3 totals 14 residues. Germline V gives CDR1 SGHRS, CDR2 YFSETQ. The CDR3 protein is CASSPPGDNTEAFF. The CDR3 nucleotides read TGCGCCAGCAGCCCCCCGGGTGACAACACTGAAGCTTTCTTT.

This rearrangement joins TRBV5-5 to TRBJ1-2; 11 bases agree with TRBD1. Germline CDR1 reads SGHKS; CDR2 reads YYEKEE (reference sequence). Trimming cost V 4 bases and J 2 bases; bases outside gene matches: 1. This CDR3 region has 14 residues. This CDR3 reads CASSRTGGNYGYTF. CDR3 DNA sequence: TGTGCCAGCAGCCGGACAGGGGGCAACTATGGCTACACCTTC.

The chain couples TRBV4-1 to TRBJ2-5, with 8 bases lining up with TRBD2. Germline assignment: CDR1 MGHRA and CDR2 YSYEKL. The V segment lost 1 base and the J segment 4 bases; nucleotides outside the gene matches: 8. The CDR3 extends over 16 amino acids. The CDR3 loop is CASSQVIGGDGETQYF. In DNA form, the CDR3 reads TGCGCCAGCAGCCAAGTAATCGGGGGGGACGGAGAGACCCAGTACTTC.

The rearrangement joins TRBV29-1 to TRBJ1-2; D is perhaps TRBD1 (5 bases). There are 15 residues in the CDR3. Trimming took off 6 bases at V and 3 bases at J, with 20 bases between the two ends. CDR1 is SQVTM, CDR2 ANQGSEA, per germline. CDR3 nucleotide sequence: TGCAGCGTCCAACCCGGGGGGGGTGTCGACTATGGCTACACCTTC. It specifies CSVQPGGGVDYGYTF.

The V gene is TRBV27, the J gene TRBJ2-3, with TRBD1 identical over 7 bases. There are 15 residues in the CDR3. Trimming removed 2 bases from V and 4 bases from J; junction bases left unmatched: 6. In germline, CDR1 is MNHEY, CDR2 SMNVEV (reference sequence). The CDR3 sequence is CASSLTGEAPDTQYF. CDR3 nucleotides: TGTGCCAGCAGTTTAACAGGGGAAGCCCCAGATACGCAGTATTTT.

This chain uses TRBV6-1 with TRBJ1-2; D perhaps matches TRBD1 (5 bases). This CDR3 spans 15 amino acids. The germline CDR1 and CDR2 sequences are MNHNS and SASEGT. V was shortened by 3 bases and J by 2 bases, with 13 bases between the two germline ends. As DNA, the CDR3 is TGTGCCAGCAGTGAGACTTTCGACAGAAACTATGGCTACACCTTC. Translation: CASSETFDRNYGYTF.

The chain links TRBV6-5 to TRBJ2-7; TRBD2 agrees at 7 bases. This CDR3 contains 14 residues. Germline values: CDR1 MNHEY, CDR2 SVGAGI. Trimming at V came to 6 bases and at J to 3 bases, leaving 8 bases not matched to a gene. The CDR3 bases are TGTGCCAGCAGGCCGTCCGGGACTAACTACGAGCAGTACTTC. It translates to CASRPSGTNYEQYF.

The rearrangement joins TRBV7-4 to TRBJ2-7, with D hard to call. Germline CDR1 reads SGHVT; CDR2 reads SQSDAQ. This CDR3 has 15 residues. The V gene lost 0 bases and the J gene lost 2 bases, with 11 bases spanning the gap. CDR3 region: CASSLARQFPYEQYF. CDR3 coding DNA: TGTGCCAGCAGCTTAGCGCGGCAGTTCCCCTACGAGCAGTACTTC.

This rearrangement joins TRBV10-3 to TRBJ1-3; D is possibly TRBD1 (5 bases). Trimming removed 4 bases from V and 0 bases from J, with 7 bases in between. This CDR3 has 14 residues. Germline CDR1 ENHRY, CDR2 SYGVKD. CDR3 DNA: TGTGCCATCAGTGGACAGATCTCTGGAAACACCATATATTTT. This encodes CAISGQISGNTIYF.

J is TRBJ1-1 and V is TRBV18, with 12 positions matching TRBD1. Germline CDR1 is KGHSH and CDR2 is LQKENI. This CDR3 has 15 residues. Losses at the gene ends were 5 bases for V and 1 base for J; bases not matched to a gene: 2. The CDR3 loop reads CASSGTGGPNTEAFF. CDR3 bases: TGTGCCAGCTCAGGGACAGGGGGCCCGAACACTGAAGCTTTCTTT. The entire variable domain, with the rest obtained from reference TRBV18 and TRBJ1-1, is as follows: NAGVMQNPRHLVRRRGQEARLRCSPMKGHSHVYWYRQLPEEGLKFMVYLQKENIIDESGMPKERFSAEFPKEGPSILRIQQVVRGDSAAYFCASSGTGGPNTEAFFGQGTRLTVV.

The chain recombines TRBV27 with TRBJ2-1; 10 bases agree with TRBD2. The CDR3 has 15 amino acids. The V gene's germline CDR1 is MNHEY and CDR2 SMNVEV (reference sequence). With V trimmed by 3 bases and J by 8 bases, 7 bases remained unmatched. CDR3 in DNA: TGTGCCAGCAGTTTGACAGCGGGGGGGCTCTATGAGCAGTTCTTC. Amino acids: CASSLTAGGLYEQFF.

The chain joins TRBV7-2 to TRBJ2-7; D gene ambiguous. The V end was cut by 4 bases, the J end by 2 bases, with 12 bases between. CDR3 length: 14 amino acids. CDR1 is SGHTA and CDR2 is FQGNSA in the germline V gene. CDR3 bases: TGTGCCAGCAGCTCGAGTGCCTTTACCTACGAGCAGTACTTC. The encoded protein is CASSSSAFTYEQYF.

The V call is TRBV5-4, the J call TRBJ2-2; 8 bases are a match to TRBD2. The J segment lost 7 bases and the V segment lost 4 bases, leaving 9 bases of the junction unmatched. The CDR3 has 15 residues. The germline gives CDR1 SGHNT, CDR2 YYREEE (reference sequence). CDR3 sequence reads: CASSPGGESGGELFF. In DNA form, the CDR3 reads TGTGCCAGCAGCCCGGGAGGGGAGTCGGGCGGGGAGCTGTTTTTT.

This chain uses TRBV27 with TRBJ2-3, with 9 bases that match TRBD1. Germline V gives CDR1 MNHEY, CDR2 SMNVEV (reference sequence). The CDR3 sequence is 15 residues long. Unmatched junction bases numbered 4, after V lost 4 bases and J lost 2 bases. CDR3 coding DNA: TGTGCCAGCAGTTCACACAGGGGGCCCACAGATACGCAGTATTTT. Translated: CASSSHRGPTDTQYF.

This chain links TRBV28 with TRBJ1-1; D gene unclear. V lost 6 bases and J 1 base, leaving 15 bases between the germline ends. The CDR3 spans 15 residues. The germline gives CDR1 MDHEN, CDR2 SYDVKM. The CDR3 here is CASRVEDGENTEAFF. CDR3 sequence (DNA): TGTGCCAGCAGAGTGGAAGACGGGGAGAACACTGAAGCTTTCTTT.

This chain connects TRBV30 to TRBJ1-3, with D perhaps TRBD1 (5 bases). The CDR3 is 16 amino acids. V lost 3 bases and J 0 bases, leaving 15 bases between the germline ends. CDR1 and CDR2 (germline): GTSNPN, SVGIG (reference sequence). The CDR3 region has the DNA TGTGCCTGGAGAGAGAAGGGGAATCCCTCTGGAAACACCATATATTTT. This translates into CAWREKGNPSGNTIYF. The variable domain in full, completed from reference TRBV30 and TRBJ1-3, reads SQTIHQWPATLVQPVGSPLSLECTVEGTSNPNLYWYRQAAGRGLQLLFYSVGIGQISSEVPQNLSASRPQDRQFILSSKKLLLSDSGFYLCAWREKGNPSGNTIYFGEGSWLTVV.

The chain is built from TRBV5-6 and TRBJ2-2; 7 bases line up with TRBD2. V was clipped by 0 bases and J by 4 bases; unmatched bases: 3. Germline values: CDR1 SGHDT, CDR2 YYEEEE. CDR3 length: 15 amino acids. CDR3 loop: CASSLVGGSTGELFF. The DNA of the CDR3 is TGTGCCAGCAGCTTGGTGGGGGGGAGCACCGGGGAGCTGTTTTTT. Supplemented by reference TRBV5-6 and TRBJ2-2, the full variable domain reads DAGVTQSPTHLIKTRGQQVTLRCSPKSGHDTVSWYQQALGQGPQFIFQYYEEEERQRGNFPDRFSGHQFPNYSSELNVNALLLGDSALYLCASSLVGGSTGELFFGEGSRLTVL.

This chain links TRBV13 with TRBJ2-7; possible D gene TRBD1, 6 bases. Germline V lookup: CDR1 PRHDT, CDR2 FYEKMQ (reference sequence). This CDR3 has 14 amino acids. V gave up 1 base and J gave up 2 bases, with 9 bases separating them. This chain's CDR3 is CASSLEQGAYEQYF. The CDR3 DNA reads TGTGCCAGCAGCTTAGAACAGGGAGCCTACGAGCAGTACTTC.

The chain employs TRBV6-1 and TRBJ1-6, with D possibly TRBD1 on 6 matching bases. CDR3 length: 13 residues. V was cut by 7 bases and J by 4 bases, with 8 bases left in between. Germline V gene sequence: CDR1 MNHNS, CDR2 SASEGT. Here the CDR3 DNA reads TGTGCCAGCAATGGACAGTATAATTCACCCCTCCACTTT. It encodes CASNGQYNSPLHF.

This chain connects TRBV7-9 to TRBJ2-7; possible D gene TRBD2, 6 bases. Germline loops: CDR1 SEHNR, CDR2 FQNEAQ (reference sequence). Deletions cut 0 bases from V and 1 base from J, with 22 bases between. The CDR3 length is 19 residues. CDR3 region: CASSLAGALATNGSYEQYF. CDR3 nucleotide sequence: TGTGCCAGCAGCTTAGCAGGGGCCCTAGCGACCAACGGGTCCTACGAGCAGTACTTC.

The chain uses TRBV18 and TRBJ2-1; 10 nucleotides agree with TRBD2. The CDR3 is 16 amino acids. Germline trimming cut 4 bases from V and 0 bases from J; bases unmatched to any gene: 3. The germline CDR1 and CDR2 sequences are KGHSH and LQKENI. The CDR3 is CASSRSGGSSYNEQFF. The DNA for the CDR3 is TGTGCCAGCTCACGTAGCGGGGGGAGCTCCTACAATGAGCAGTTCTTC.

The chain joins TRBV12-2 to TRBJ1-1; the table's TRBD1 call for D was not verified on the DNA. TRBV12-2 is recorded as a pseudogene. The CDR3 covers 17 residues. The CDR3 region is CASRPWGPCPLNTEAFF. DNA of the CDR3: TGTGCAAGTCGCCCGTGGGGGCCCTGCCCTTTGAACACTGAAGCTTTCTTT.

This chain joins TRBV30 and TRBJ2-2; 9 positions agree with TRBD2. Germline values: CDR1 GTSNPN, CDR2 SVGIG (reference sequence). The ends lost 0 bases at V and 3 bases at J; junction bases unmatched: 8. The CDR3 has 17 residues. The CDR3 region has the DNA TGTGCCTGGAGTGTACTCGGCGGGGGGGACTACACCGGGGAGCTGTTTTTT. Translation gives CAWSVLGGGDYTGELFF.

The CDR3: CSAASLVADTQYF. The DNA of the CDR3 is TGCAGCGCTGCGTCCCTAGTAGCAGATACGCAGTATTTT. The chain combines TRBV29-1 with TRBJ2-3; D unclear. This CDR3 has 13 residues. V gave up 7 bases and J gave up 4 bases, with 15 bases separating them. Germline V gene lookup returns CDR1 SQVTM and CDR2 ANQGSEA.

As to this clone: At one end the junction does not follow the germline gene, possibly because of a read error. This chain uses TRBV5-4 with TRBJ2-7; D is possibly TRBD1 (7 bases). There are 16 residues in the CDR3. CDR1 and CDR2 from the germline V gene are SGHNT and YYREEE (reference sequence). The CDR3 protein is CAGSPGSTGTPYEQYF. CDR3 in DNA: TGTGCCGGCAGCCCGGGCTCGACAGGGACTCCCTACGAGCAGTACTTC.

The CDR3 region is CASSQAGGTGSSYEQYF. CDR3 DNA sequence: TGTGCCAGCAGCCAAGCTGGGGGGACTGGGAGCTCCTACGAGCAGTACTTC. The chain is built from TRBV4-2 and TRBJ2-7, with a possible D match to TRBD2 (6 bases). The CDR3 sequence is 17 residues long. Germline V gene data show CDR1 as LGHNA and CDR2 as YNFKEQ. Trimming took 1 base from V and 0 from J, leaving 16 bases between them.

The rearrangement links TRBV19 to TRBJ1-2; possibly TRBD1 for D (5 bases). V was trimmed by 5 bases and J by 2 bases, leaving 12 bases between them. This CDR3 contains 14 residues. CDR1 and CDR2 from the germline V gene are LNHDA and SQIVND (reference sequence). In nucleotides, the CDR3 is TGTGCCAGTAGTTTAGGACAAACGAACTATGGCTACACCTTC. Protein: CASSLGQTNYGYTF. The full variable domain, in which reference TRBV19 and TRBJ1-2 provide the parts outside the CDR3, is DGGITQSPKYLFRKEGQNVTLSCEQNLNHDAMYWYRQDPGQGLRLIYYSQIVNDFQKGDIAEGYSVSREKKESFPLTVTSAQKNPTAFYLCASSLGQTNYGYTFGSGTRLTVV.

The chain couples TRBV6-6 to TRBJ2-1; 7 bases align to TRBD1. The CDR3 is 16 amino acids. Per the germline V gene, CDR1 is MNHNY and CDR2 is SVGAGI (reference sequence). J lost 0 bases, V lost 5 bases, and 7 bases had no gene match. In nucleotides, the CDR3 is TGTGCCAGCAGTCGACCTCGGGACAGCTCCTACAATGAGCAGTTCTTC. Its protein product is CASSRPRDSSYNEQFF.